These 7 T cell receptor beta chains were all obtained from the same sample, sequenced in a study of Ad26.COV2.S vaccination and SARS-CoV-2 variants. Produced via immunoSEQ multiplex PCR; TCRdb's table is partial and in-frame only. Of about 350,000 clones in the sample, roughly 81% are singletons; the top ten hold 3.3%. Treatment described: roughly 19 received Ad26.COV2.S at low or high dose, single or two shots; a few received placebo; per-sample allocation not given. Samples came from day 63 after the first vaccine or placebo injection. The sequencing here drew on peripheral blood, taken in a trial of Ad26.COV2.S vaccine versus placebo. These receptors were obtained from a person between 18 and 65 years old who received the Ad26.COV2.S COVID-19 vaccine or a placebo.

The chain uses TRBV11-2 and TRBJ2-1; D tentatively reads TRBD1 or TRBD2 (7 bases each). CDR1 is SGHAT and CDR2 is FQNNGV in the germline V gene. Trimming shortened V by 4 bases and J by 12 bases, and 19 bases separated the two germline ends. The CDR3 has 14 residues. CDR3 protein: CASSSSPTGEGQFF. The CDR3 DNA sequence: TGTGCCAGCAGCTCTAGTCCAACAGGGGAGGGGCAGTTCTTC.

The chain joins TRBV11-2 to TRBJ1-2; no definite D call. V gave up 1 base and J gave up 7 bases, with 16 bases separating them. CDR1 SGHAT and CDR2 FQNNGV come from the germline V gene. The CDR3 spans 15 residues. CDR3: CASSLGTLNRFGYTF. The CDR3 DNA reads TGTGCCAGCAGCTTAGGTACCCTAAATCGGTTTGGCTACACCTTC.

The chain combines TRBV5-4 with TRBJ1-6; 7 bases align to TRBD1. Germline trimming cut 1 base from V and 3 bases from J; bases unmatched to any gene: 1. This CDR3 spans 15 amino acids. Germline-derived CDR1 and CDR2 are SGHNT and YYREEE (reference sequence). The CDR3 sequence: CASSLNRGYNSPLHF. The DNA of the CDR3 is TGTGCCAGCAGCTTGAACAGGGGCTATAATTCACCCCTCCACTTT. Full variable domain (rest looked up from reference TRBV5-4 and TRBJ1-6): ETGVTQSPTHLIKTRGQQVTLRCSSQSGHNTVSWYQQALGQGPQFIFQYYREEENGRGNFPPRFSGLQFPNYSSELNVNALELDDSALYLCASSLNRGYNSPLHFGNGTRLTVT.

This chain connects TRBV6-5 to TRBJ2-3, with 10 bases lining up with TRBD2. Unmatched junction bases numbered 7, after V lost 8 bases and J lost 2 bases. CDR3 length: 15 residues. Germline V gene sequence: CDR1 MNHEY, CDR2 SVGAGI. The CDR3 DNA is TGTGCCAGCGGGGTAGCGGGGGGCTTCACAGATACGCAGTATTTT. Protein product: CASGVAGGFTDTQYF.

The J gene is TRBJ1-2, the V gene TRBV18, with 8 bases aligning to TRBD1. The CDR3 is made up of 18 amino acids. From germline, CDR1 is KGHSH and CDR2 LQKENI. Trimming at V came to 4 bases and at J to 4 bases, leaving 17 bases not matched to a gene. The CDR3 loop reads CASSLSSGQGGVFYGYTF. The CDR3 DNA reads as TGTGCCAGCTCACTGTCTTCCGGACAGGGTGGAGTTTTCTATGGCTACACCTTC.

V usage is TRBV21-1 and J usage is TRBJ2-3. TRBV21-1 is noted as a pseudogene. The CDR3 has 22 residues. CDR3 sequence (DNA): TGTGCCAGCAGCTACCTTTTCCCGGGACGGAGGGCCGCGGGACATAGCACAGATACGCAGTATTTT. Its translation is CASSYLFPGRRAAGHSTDTQYF.

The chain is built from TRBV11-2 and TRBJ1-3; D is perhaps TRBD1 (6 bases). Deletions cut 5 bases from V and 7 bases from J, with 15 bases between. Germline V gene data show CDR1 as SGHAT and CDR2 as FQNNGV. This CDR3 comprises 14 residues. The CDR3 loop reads CASSHSRGANTIYF. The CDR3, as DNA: TGTGCCAGCAGCCACTCGCGGGGGGCGAACACCATATATTTT.